Presented here are 27 T cell receptor beta chains from one specimen sequenced in a study of identifying expanded T cells in peripheral blood. TCRdb's table, derived via immunoSEQ multiplex PCR, lists solely in-frame clones and lacks some. The table shows tens of thousands of clones, with around 89% occurring only once. The sequencing sample was made of blood. Receptor source: a person between 18 and 75 years old in good health.

In nucleotides, the CDR3 is TGCGCCAGCAGCCAAACTTTAGGGAGTTATGGTTTCACAGATACGCAGTATTTT. This translates into CASSQTLGSYGFTDTQYF. This sequence joins TRBV4-1 and TRBJ2-3; D is perhaps TRBD2 (5 bases). CDR3 length: 18 amino acids. Looked up from germline, CDR1 is MGHRA and CDR2 is YSYEKL. The germline V and J ends were trimmed by 2 bases and 2 bases, with 20 bases remaining between them.

The gene calls are TRBV7-9 and TRBJ1-4; 7 bases line up with TRBD1. V trimming: 5 bases; J trimming: 4 bases; junction bases outside the gene matches: 7. Germline CDR1 and CDR2: SEHNR and FQNEAQ (reference sequence). The CDR3 spans 15 residues. DNA of the CDR3: TGTGCCAGCAGCCCGACAGGGAATAGTAATGAAAAACTGTTTTTT. It is translated as CASSPTGNSNEKLFF.

This chain joins TRBV29-1 and TRBJ1-3; 7 bases line up with TRBD1. This CDR3 is built from 13 residues. J gave up 3 bases and V 5 bases, and 4 bases lay outside the gene matches. Germline V gene lookup returns CDR1 SQVTM and CDR2 ANQGSEA. The CDR3 region has the DNA TGCAGCGTTTTAGGGGGCCGTGGAAACACCATATATTTT. Protein product: CSVLGGRGNTIYF.

This clone was seen a handful of times. The chain is built from TRBV6-4 and TRBJ2-1; TRBD1 matches at 8 bases. The ends lost 5 bases at V and 7 bases at J; junction bases unmatched: 10. Germline CDR1 MRHNA, CDR2 SNTAGT. This CDR3 region has 15 residues. The CDR3 DNA sequence: TGTGCCAGCAGTTATGCAGGGGGCGAAAGTAATGAGCAGTTCTTC. It specifies CASSYAGGESNEQFF.

V is TRBV6-5 and J is TRBJ1-5; D remains unclear. The CDR3 is 13 amino acids. Germline CDR1 MNHEY, CDR2 SVGAGI. Trimming shortened V by 8 bases and J by 9 bases, and 17 bases separated the two germline ends. Here the CDR3 DNA reads TGTGCCAGCGCGCTATCCGGGGTACGGCCCCAGCATTTT. It encodes CASALSGVRPQHF.

This chain connects TRBV7-3 to TRBJ2-5, with D possibly being TRBD1 (6 bases). V shed 1 base and J shed 1 base, with 13 bases lying between them. CDR1 SGHTA and CDR2 FQGTGA come from the germline V gene. This CDR3 is built from 16 residues. CDR3 amino acids: CASSLRGLYRQETQYF. The CDR3 DNA reads as TGTGCCAGCAGCTTAAGGGGGCTATACCGCCAAGAGACCCAGTACTTC. The full variable domain, with the rest looked up from reference TRBV7-3 and TRBJ2-5, is GAGVSQTPSNKVTEKGKYVELRCDPISGHTALYWYRQSLGQGPEFLIYFQGTGAADDSGLPNDRFFAVRPEGSVSTLKIQRTERGDSAVYLCASSLRGLYRQETQYFGPGTRLLVL.

The table lists this clone with a few counts. The gene calls are TRBV20-1 and TRBJ2-1; weak D call: TRBD2 (6 bases). V was shortened by 3 bases and J by 10 bases, with 10 bases between the two germline ends. This CDR3 has 11 residues. CDR1 is DFQATT and CDR2 is SNEGSKA in the germline V gene (reference sequence). CDR3 protein: CSASGSSEQFF. The CDR3 DNA reads TGCAGTGCTAGCGGGAGTAGCGAGCAGTTCTTC.

The chain couples TRBV27 to TRBJ2-1; the match to TRBD2 covers 13 bases. The CDR3 loop spans 17 amino acids. The germline gives CDR1 MNHEY, CDR2 SMNVEV (reference sequence). V shed 5 bases, J shed 4 bases, and the junction held 8 bases outside the gene matches. CDR3 coding DNA: TGTGCCAGCAGTGAAGGACTAGCGGGAGAATCGTACAATGAGCAGTTCTTC. Amino acids: CASSEGLAGESYNEQFF.

About this clone: The same CDR3 is also encoded by other DNA sequences in this sample. The genes are TRBV7-9 and TRBJ2-7; D is unclear. Trimming took 2 bases from V and 6 from J, leaving 11 bases between them. Germline CDR1 is SEHNR and CDR2 is FQNEAQ (reference sequence). The CDR3 is 13 amino acids. The CDR3 sequence: CASSLSGESEQYF. In DNA form, the CDR3 reads TGTGCCAGCAGCTTATCCGGCGAGTCCGAGCAGTACTTC.

This chain connects TRBV10-2 to TRBJ2-5, with 9 bases identical to TRBD1. Germline assignment: CDR1 WSHSY and CDR2 SAAADI. V was clipped by 7 bases and J by 2 bases; unmatched bases: 8. CDR3 size: 15 residues. The CDR3 bases are TGCGCCAGCATCGTTAGGACAGGGGAGCAAGAGACCCAGTACTTC. Protein: CASIVRTGEQETQYF.

This chain uses TRBV6-4 with TRBJ2-6, with TRBD2 as a possible D gene (5 bases). Trimming took off 3 bases at V and 4 bases at J, with 13 bases between the two ends. Germline V gene lookup returns CDR1 MRHNA and CDR2 SNTAGT. The CDR3 loop spans 16 amino acids. The CDR3 bases are TGTGCCAGCAGTGAGGAGGCCCTCGGGGGGGCCAACGTCCTGACTTTC. Protein: CASSEEALGGANVLTF.

In nucleotides, the CDR3 is TGTGCCTGGAGTCTACAGGGCATGAACACTGAAGCTTTCTTT. Its protein product is CAWSLQGMNTEAFF. The V gene is TRBV30, the J gene TRBJ1-1; tentatively, D is TRBD1 (6 bases). Trimming cost V 2 bases and J 0 bases, with 10 bases left between them. This CDR3 contains 14 residues. CDR1 GTSNPN and CDR2 SVGIG come from the germline V gene (reference sequence).

This clone is a singleton in its sample. The chain links TRBV30 to TRBJ2-1; D possibly corresponds to TRBD1 (5 bases). The CDR3 loop spans 13 amino acids. Trimming pared 2 bases from V and 3 bases from J, leaving 8 bases between. Germline V gene data show CDR1 as GTSNPN and CDR2 as SVGIG (reference sequence). CDR3 protein: CAWSPTGYNEQFF. The CDR3 nucleotides are TGTGCCTGGAGTCCCACAGGCTACAATGAGCAGTTCTTC.

V usage is TRBV18 and J usage is TRBJ2-7; D perhaps matches TRBD1 (6 bases). CDR3 length equals 15 residues. The germline CDR1 and CDR2 sequences are KGHSH and LQKENI. The V end lost 2 bases, the J end lost 1 base, and 12 bases lay between the germline ends. The CDR3 DNA reads TGTGCCAGCTCACCAGGGGGCGTCTGGTCCTACGAGCAGTACTTC. It codes for CASSPGGVWSYEQYF. The complete variable domain, with remaining parts taken from reference TRBV18 and TRBJ2-7, reads NAGVMQNPRHLVRRRGQEARLRCSPMKGHSHVYWYRQLPEEGLKFMVYLQKENIIDESGMPKERFSAEFPKEGPSILRIQQVVRGDSAAYFCASSPGGVWSYEQYFGPGTRLTVT.

V usage is TRBV5-1 and J usage is TRBJ2-7; D possibly matches TRBD1 or TRBD2 (6 bases each). CDR3 length equals 15 residues. The germline CDR1 and CDR2 sequences are SGHRS and YFSETQ. The germline V and J ends were trimmed by 3 bases and 3 bases, with 16 bases remaining between them. This CDR3 reads CASSWGAGTRYEQYF. CDR3 sequence (DNA): TGCGCCAGCAGCTGGGGGGCCGGGACACGCTACGAGCAGTACTTC.

This rearrangement joins TRBV7-9 to TRBJ1-2, with D maybe TRBD1 (6 bases). From germline, CDR1 is SEHNR and CDR2 FQNEAQ (reference sequence). Trimming pared 2 bases from V and 3 bases from J, leaving 10 bases between. This CDR3 region has 14 residues. CDR3 nucleotide sequence: TGTGCCAGCAGCTTAAAGGGGGGAGACTATGGCTACACCTTC. Translation gives CASSLKGGDYGYTF.

This clone was counted between two and nine times. V gene TRBV27 combines with J gene TRBJ1-2; D remains unclear. Germline CDR1 MNHEY, CDR2 SMNVEV (reference sequence). This CDR3 has 13 residues. V lost 2 bases to trimming and J lost 1 base, with 5 bases between them. The CDR3: CASSLKLNYGYTF. The CDR3, as DNA: TGTGCCAGCAGTTTAAAACTTAACTATGGCTACACCTTC.

This chain uses TRBV9 with TRBJ2-3; 10 positions agree with TRBD2. The CDR3 runs 16 residues. Germline CDR1 SGDLS, CDR2 YYNGEE. V gave up 0 bases and J gave up 5 bases; unmatched junction bases: 6. CDR3 sequence: CASSVASGGAGDTQYF. DNA of the CDR3: TGTGCCAGCAGCGTAGCCAGCGGGGGGGCGGGAGATACGCAGTATTTT.

The chain has TRBV27 and TRBJ2-3; weak D call: TRBD2 (6 bases). The germline gives CDR1 MNHEY, CDR2 SMNVEV (reference sequence). The V end was cut by 5 bases, the J end by 1 base, with 19 bases between. CDR3 length: 17 amino acids. The CDR3 spells CASSADSGGYGTDTQYF. In nucleotides, the CDR3 is TGTGCCAGCAGTGCAGATAGCGGCGGTTATGGCACAGATACGCAGTATTTT.

The chain uses TRBV14 and TRBJ2-1, with 7 bases matching TRBD2. V was pared by 0 bases and J by 5 bases, with 7 bases of the junction left unmatched. Germline V lookup: CDR1 SGHDN, CDR2 FVKESK. CDR3 size: 16 residues. The CDR3 region is CASSQDPGLINNEQFF. CDR3 nucleotide sequence: TGTGCCAGCAGCCAAGATCCGGGACTAATAAACAATGAGCAGTTCTTC.

The CDR3 DNA sequence: TGCGCCAGCAGCCTAGAAATTACCGGGGAGCTGTTTTTT. Translating gives CASSLEITGELFF. The V gene is TRBV5-1, the J gene TRBJ2-2, with D uncertain. V shed 4 bases and J shed 5 bases, with 9 bases lying between them. The CDR3 is 13 residues long. The germline CDR1 and CDR2 sequences are SGHRS and YFSETQ.

The gene calls are TRBV4-3 and TRBJ2-7, with 10 bases that match TRBD2. CDR1 LGHNA and CDR2 YSLEER come from the germline V gene. This CDR3 contains 15 residues. Trimming took 1 base from V and 5 from J; bases not matched to a gene: 5. The chain's CDR3 is CASSQGMGTSDEQYF. The CDR3, as DNA: TGCGCCAGCAGCCAAGGGATGGGGACTAGCGACGAGCAGTACTTC.

This clone has only a few counts. Other DNA sequences in this specimen translate into the identical CDR3. J is TRBJ2-7 and V is TRBV2; D remains unclear. Trimming stripped 8 bases from V and 3 bases from J, with 5 bases between. Germline CDR1 SNHLY, CDR2 FYNNEI. The CDR3 runs 10 residues. CDR3 residues: CASGIYEQYF. The CDR3 DNA is TGTGCCAGCGGGATCTACGAGCAGTACTTC.

The rearrangement uses TRBV21-1 and TRBJ2-7. TRBV21-1 is termed a pseudogene. The CDR3 is 15 amino acids. The CDR3 DNA follows: TGTGCCAGCAGCAACTGTACGTATAATCCCTACGAGCAGTACTTC. Protein: CASSNCTYNPYEQYF.

The gene calls are TRBV7-2 and TRBJ1-1, with 12 bases lining up with TRBD1. V shed 6 bases, J shed 9 bases, and the junction held 5 bases outside the gene matches. The CDR3 runs to 13 residues. Germline-derived CDR1 and CDR2 are SGHTA and FQGNSA. CDR3 nucleotides: TGTGCCAGCAGGTGGGGGACAGGGGGCCAAGCTTTCTTT. Encoded protein: CASRWGTGGQAFF.

The chain carries TRBV15 and TRBJ2-4; TRBD1 is a possible D gene (6 bases). The V gene's germline CDR1 is LNHNV and CDR2 YYDKDF (reference sequence). The V and J ends lost 0 bases and 0 bases respectively, with 12 bases between them. The CDR3 totals 17 residues. CDR3 coding DNA: TGTGCCACCAGCAGAGATAGGACAGATCTAGCCAAAAACATTCAGTACTTC. This translates into CATSRDRTDLAKNIQYF.

The chain carries TRBV11-2 and TRBJ1-1, with 12 bases that match TRBD1. Trimming cost V 4 bases and J 4 bases; bases outside gene matches: 13. Per germline, CDR1 SGHAT and CDR2 FQNNGV. The length of the CDR3 is 18 residues. Here the CDR3 reads CASSYPGGTGGGGTEAFF. The CDR3 region has the DNA TGTGCCAGCAGCTATCCTGGTGGGACAGGGGGCGGAGGCACTGAAGCTTTCTTT.